This T cell receptor beta chain was documented in a study of blood T cell repertoires in COVID-19. Study details: Sites across the United States, Italy and Spain contributed samples from acute and convalescent COVID-19. T cells, B-cell-depleted T cells, or PBMCs provided the cDNA or gDNA that served as material.

Seattle cases were enrolled at active infection and followed longitudinally. With 5 bases clipped from V and 5 bases from J, the junction kept 1 base outside the gene matches. CDR3 length: 12 amino acids. Germline V gene data show CDR1 as MNHEY and CDR2 as SMNVEV (reference sequence). Per the original methods: Amplifying reference gene primers gave estimates of nucleated cell counts. Profiled with immunoSEQ multiplex PCR; TCRdb holds only in-frame clones, not every one. The V and J calls and the clone size are those of that table, but D and trimming were determined from the DNA. There are 300,000 or so clones in the sample; 90% occur only once, and 2.5% to 3.5% lies in the top ten.

The receptor comes from a woman in her thirties with COVID-19, enrolled during active disease. The sequenced sample was peripheral blood. The chain uses TRBV27 and TRBJ1-1; 8 positions agree with TRBD1. The CDR3 protein is CASSRQGTEAFF. As DNA, the CDR3 is TGTGCCAGCAGTCGACAGGGGACTGAAGCTTTCTTT.